These 21 T cell receptor beta chains share one sample of origin, sequenced in a study of shared clonotypes between healthy human individuals. Some clones are missing from TCRdb's copy, which holds only in-frame ones; the method was immunoSEQ multiplex PCR. The sample has around 510,000 clones; around 78% are singletons. Source material: PBMCs. The receptors here all came from a woman in her 40s in good health. Some clones in this sample may be carry-over from other donors' samples.

V usage is TRBV25-1 and J usage is TRBJ2-1; 13 nucleotides agree with TRBD2. Germline V gives CDR1 MGHDK, CDR2 SYGVNS. V lost 6 bases and J lost 3; bases outside the gene matches: 8. The CDR3 is made up of 17 amino acids. The CDR3 DNA reads as TGTGCCAGCAGCGGGACTAGCGGGAAGTGGAGCTACAATGAGCAGTTCTTC. This sequence encodes CASSGTSGKWSYNEQFF.

This clone was picked up a small number of times. A much bigger clone sits one base away, suggesting this may be a read error. The V and J genes are TRBV6-1 and TRBJ1-5; D unclear. The CDR3 loop spans 13 amino acids. Trimming cost V 1 base and J 9 bases, with 10 bases left between them. Germline V gives CDR1 MNHNS, CDR2 SASEGT. The DNA for the CDR3 is TGTGCCAGCAGTGAAGAGAGTAAGCGGCCCCAGCATTTT. Translation: CASSEESKRPQHF.

The chain recombines TRBV6-1 with TRBJ1-5, with 8 nucleotides matching TRBD1. The CDR3 totals 16 residues. Germline V gives CDR1 MNHNS, CDR2 SASEGT. Losses at the gene ends were 4 bases for V and 6 bases for J; bases not matched to a gene: 11. The chain's CDR3 is CASSVQNTDRGQPQHF. The CDR3 bases are TGTGCCAGCAGTGTCCAAAACACCGACAGGGGTCAGCCCCAGCATTTT.

The rearrangement joins TRBV6-5 to TRBJ1-2; 10 bases line up with TRBD1. V lost 7 bases and J lost 8; bases outside the gene matches: 10. The CDR3 covers 14 residues. Germline CDR1 and CDR2: MNHEY and SVGAGI. CDR3: CASIPGDRGGGYTF. CDR3 DNA sequence: TGTGCCAGCATTCCGGGGGACAGGGGAGGAGGCTACACCTTC.

The V and J genes are TRBV28 and TRBJ1-5; D unresolved. The CDR3 extends over 13 amino acids. V dropped 7 bases and J dropped 2 bases, with 9 bases sitting between them. Germline V gene sequence: CDR1 MDHEN, CDR2 SYDVKM. The CDR3 protein is CASKITGNQPQHF. DNA for the CDR3: TGTGCCAGCAAAATTACGGGCAATCAGCCCCAGCATTTT.

The chain recombines TRBV6-6 with TRBJ1-3; D ambiguous. The CDR3 totals 14 residues. CDR1 MNHNY and CDR2 SVGAGI come from the germline V gene (reference sequence). V gave up 0 bases and J gave up 0 bases, with 3 bases separating them. As DNA, the CDR3 is TGTGCCAGCAGTTACTCGGGCTCTGGAAACACCATATATTTT. This sequence encodes CASSYSGSGNTIYF.

The genes are TRBV14 and TRBJ1-2; D might be TRBD1 (6 bases). The CDR3 is 14 residues long. Germline CDR1 and CDR2: SGHDN and FVKESK. The V gene lost 1 base and the J gene lost 5 bases, with 11 bases spanning the gap. The CDR3 bases are TGTGCCAGCAGCCAAGTGGACAGCGAGTATGGCTACACCTTC. Protein: CASSQVDSEYGYTF.

J is TRBJ1-2 and V is TRBV5-8, with no clear D. This CDR3 comprises 14 residues. V gave up 0 bases and J gave up 2 bases, with 8 bases separating them. CDR1 SGHTS and CDR2 YDEGEE come from the germline V gene. As DNA, the CDR3 is TGTGCCAGCAGCTTGGTGGCGGGAAACTATGGCTACACCTTC. Protein: CASSLVAGNYGYTF.

This clone was detected ten times or more. In the same sample, other DNA sequences code for this CDR3. V gene TRBV7-7 combines with J gene TRBJ2-2; D unresolved. The CDR3 length is 12 residues. In germline, CDR1 is SSHAT, CDR2 FNYEAQ (reference sequence). V lost 4 bases and J lost 6, with 6 bases in between. CDR3 sequence: CASSSASGELFF. CDR3 nucleotides: TGTGCCAGCAGCTCTGCTTCCGGGGAGCTGTTTTTT.

The genes are TRBV5-5 and TRBJ2-7, with TRBD1 matching over 10 bases. This CDR3 has 15 residues. Germline V CDR1 and CDR2: SGHKS, YYEKEE (reference sequence). With V trimmed by 2 bases and J by 0 bases, 2 bases remained unmatched. The CDR3 loop reads CASSLGQGVSYEQYF. CDR3 nucleotides: TGTGCCAGCAGCTTAGGACAGGGGGTCTCCTACGAGCAGTACTTC.

About this clone: Its ends do not fully match the called genes, so a read error is possible. V and J are TRBV7-8 and TRBJ2-7; D is uncertain. The CDR3 consists of 12 residues. Per germline, CDR1 SGHVS and CDR2 FQNEAQ. The CDR3 nucleotides read TGTGCCAGCAGCCAAGGCCCCGAGCAGGTTCCCTTC. This codes for CASSQGPEQVPF.

The gene calls are TRBV5-1 and TRBJ2-1; weak D call: TRBD1 (6 bases). V lost 0 bases to trimming and J lost 6 bases, with 13 bases between them. Germline V CDR1 and CDR2: SGHRS, YFSETQ. CDR3 size: 15 residues. The CDR3 reads CASSLAGRGGNEQFF. The CDR3 DNA sequence: TGCGCCAGCAGCTTGGCCGGCCGAGGGGGCAATGAGCAGTTCTTC.

The chain has TRBV5-6 and TRBJ2-2; 9 bases map to TRBD2. The CDR3 is 16 residues long. The ends lost 4 bases at V and 0 bases at J; junction bases unmatched: 4. The V gene's germline CDR1 is SGHDT and CDR2 YYEEEE. The DNA for the CDR3 is TGTGCCAGCAGCCCGGGACTAGCTTCGAACACCGGGGAGCTGTTTTTT. Protein sequence: CASSPGLASNTGELFF.

This clone has at least ten counts. This chain uses TRBV2 with TRBJ1-1, with 7 nucleotides matching TRBD1. J lost 1 base, V lost 0 bases, and 5 bases had no gene match. The germline V gene encodes CDR1 SNHLY and CDR2 FYNNEI. The CDR3 runs to 16 residues. This CDR3 is CASSEAQGGANTEAFF. The DNA for the CDR3 is TGTGCCAGCAGTGAAGCGCAGGGGGGGGCGAACACTGAAGCTTTCTTT.

This sequence joins TRBV1 and TRBJ2-7; the tabulated D call, TRBD2, remains unverified against the DNA. TRBV1 is a recognized pseudogene. The CDR3 loop spans 18 amino acids. In DNA, the CDR3 is TGCACCAGCAGCCAAGAGGCACTAGCGGGAGATTATCCTTACGAGCAGTACTTC. This codes for CTSSQEALAGDYPYEQYF.

This chain uses TRBV11-3 with TRBJ2-7; D possibly corresponds to TRBD1 (5 bases). V lost 1 base to trimming and J lost 8 bases, with 15 bases between them. Looked up from germline, CDR1 is SGHNT and CDR2 is YENEEA. The length of the CDR3 is 14 residues. CDR3 nucleotide sequence: TGTGCCAGCAGCTTAGGCGGTCAGGGCCGACAGCAGTACTTC. Its protein is CASSLGGQGRQQYF.

This CDR3 is CASRQGNNQPQHF. DNA for the CDR3: TGTGCCAGCCGACAGGGGAACAATCAGCCCCAGCATTTT. The chain has TRBV7-2 and TRBJ1-5; TRBD1 agrees at 8 bases. Germline V lookup: CDR1 SGHTA, CDR2 FQGNSA. After removal of 8 bases from V and 3 bases from J, the junction contained 3 bases not matched to a gene. The CDR3 runs 13 residues.

This clone was recorded only once. This sequence joins TRBV27 and TRBJ2-3; D remains ambiguous. The CDR3 consists of 12 residues. CDR1 is MNHEY and CDR2 is SMNVEV in the germline V gene (reference sequence). Trimming pared 6 bases from V and 6 bases from J, leaving 10 bases between. The CDR3 protein is CASSQLGDTQYF. DNA for the CDR3: TGTGCCAGCAGCCAACTGGGCGATACGCAGTATTTT.

The chain uses TRBV7-9 and TRBJ2-7; 8 bases agree with TRBD1. Germline V gives CDR1 SEHNR, CDR2 FQNEAQ (reference sequence). Trimming took 7 bases from V and 4 from J; bases not matched to a gene: 12. The CDR3 length is 15 residues. CDR3 region: CASIPTGTGSYEQYF. Written as DNA, the CDR3 is TGTGCCAGCATACCTACCGGGACAGGTAGTTACGAGCAGTACTTC.

The rearrangement joins TRBV19 to TRBJ1-1; 7 bases line up with TRBD1. The germline V gene has CDR1 LNHDA and CDR2 SQIVND (reference sequence). Losses at the gene ends were 3 bases for V and 7 bases for J; bases not matched to a gene: 8. This CDR3 spans 14 amino acids. The CDR3 spells CASSMDRRTGEAFF. In DNA, the CDR3 is TGTGCCAGTAGTATGGACAGGCGGACGGGTGAAGCTTTCTTT.

V is TRBV4-2 and J is TRBJ2-7; 12 bases match TRBD2. The V gene's germline CDR1 is LGHNA and CDR2 YNFKEQ. The CDR3 extends over 18 amino acids. The J segment lost 3 bases and the V segment lost 2 bases, leaving 11 bases of the junction unmatched. This CDR3 reads CASSQFGTSGPKDYEQYF. CDR3 DNA sequence: TGTGCCAGCAGCCAATTCGGGACTAGCGGGCCCAAGGACTACGAGCAGTACTTC.